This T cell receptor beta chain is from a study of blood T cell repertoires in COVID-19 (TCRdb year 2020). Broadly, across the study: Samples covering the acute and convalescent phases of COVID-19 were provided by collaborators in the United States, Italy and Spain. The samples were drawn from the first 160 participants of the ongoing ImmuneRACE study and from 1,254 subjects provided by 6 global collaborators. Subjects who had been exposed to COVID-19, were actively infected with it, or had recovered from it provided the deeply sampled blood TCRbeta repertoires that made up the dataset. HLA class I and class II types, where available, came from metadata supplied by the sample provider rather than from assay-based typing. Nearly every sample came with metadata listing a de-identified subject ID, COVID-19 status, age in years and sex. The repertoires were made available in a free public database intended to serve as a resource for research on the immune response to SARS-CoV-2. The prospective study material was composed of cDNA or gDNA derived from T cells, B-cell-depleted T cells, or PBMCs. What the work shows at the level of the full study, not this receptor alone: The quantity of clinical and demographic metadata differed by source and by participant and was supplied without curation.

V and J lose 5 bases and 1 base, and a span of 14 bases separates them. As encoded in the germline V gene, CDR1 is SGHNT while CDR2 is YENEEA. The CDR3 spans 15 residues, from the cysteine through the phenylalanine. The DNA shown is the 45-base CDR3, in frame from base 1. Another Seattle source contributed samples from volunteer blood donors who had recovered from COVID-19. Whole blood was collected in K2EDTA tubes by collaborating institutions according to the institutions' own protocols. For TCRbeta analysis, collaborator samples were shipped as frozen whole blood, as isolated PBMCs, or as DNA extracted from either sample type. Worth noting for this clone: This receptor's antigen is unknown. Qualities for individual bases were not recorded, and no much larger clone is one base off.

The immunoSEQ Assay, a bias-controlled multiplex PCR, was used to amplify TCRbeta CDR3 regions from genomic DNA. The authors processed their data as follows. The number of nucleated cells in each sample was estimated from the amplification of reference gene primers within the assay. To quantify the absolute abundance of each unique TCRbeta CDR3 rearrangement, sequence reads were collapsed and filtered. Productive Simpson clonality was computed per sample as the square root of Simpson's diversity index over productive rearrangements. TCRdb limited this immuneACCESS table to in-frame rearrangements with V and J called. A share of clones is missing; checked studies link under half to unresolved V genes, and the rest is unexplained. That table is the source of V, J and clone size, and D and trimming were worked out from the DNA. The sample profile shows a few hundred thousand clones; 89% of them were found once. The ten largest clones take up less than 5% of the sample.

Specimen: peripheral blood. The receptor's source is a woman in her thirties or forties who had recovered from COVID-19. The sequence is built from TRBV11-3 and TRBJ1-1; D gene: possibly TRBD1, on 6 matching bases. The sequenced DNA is TGTGCCAGCAGCCACGGAGGACAGACGAACACTGAAGCTTTCTTT. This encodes CASSHGGQTNTEAFF.